These T cell receptor beta chains were read from a single sample in a study of Graves' ophthalmopathy and Graves' hyperthyroidism. A single record per CDR3 protein comes from TCRdb applying MiXCR to the multiplex PCR reads. The repertoire consists of approximately 500,000 distinct CDR3 sequences, with around an eighth occurring once and the leading ten covering approximately 9.8%. The sample taken for sequencing was blood. The receptors come from a woman younger than 45 with Graves' ophthalmopathy. The conserved cysteine and the conserved F or W are not part of the CDR3 here.

cdr3_length: 16; j_call: TRBJ1-1; v_call: TRBV6-1; cdr3_aa: ASSESPDGATVNTEAF
cdr3_length: 11; j_call: TRBJ1-1; v_call: TRBV6-5; cdr3_aa: ASSYYPATEAF
cdr3_length: 13; j_call: TRBJ2-5; v_call: TRBV19; cdr3_aa: ASSSRTMGIETQY
cdr3_length: 13; j_call: TRBJ1-2; v_call: TRBV18; cdr3_aa: ASSPQPGVNYGYT
cdr3_length: 14; j_call: TRBJ2-7; v_call: TRBV15; cdr3_aa: ATSRPAGENPYEQY
cdr3_length: 13; j_call: TRBJ1-2; v_call: TRBV15; cdr3_aa: ATSRAGGGNYGYT
cdr3_length: 12; j_call: TRBJ2-7; v_call: TRBV2; cdr3_aa: ASSEVTMRVEQY
cdr3_length: 13; j_call: TRBJ1-6; v_call: TRBV12-3/TRBV12-4; cdr3_aa: ASTHTGGYNSPLH
cdr3_length: 13; j_call: TRBJ1-1; v_call: TRBV25-1; cdr3_aa: ASSDPIRGNTEAF
cdr3_length: 13; j_call: TRBJ1-6; v_call: TRBV6-5; cdr3_aa: ASSYGGDGISPLH
cdr3_length: 13; j_call: TRBJ1-1; v_call: TRBV18; cdr3_aa: ASSPQQGRGTEAF
cdr3_length: 12; j_call: TRBJ1-5; v_call: TRBV6-1; cdr3_aa: ASSEGQGRRPQH
cdr3_length: 11; j_call: TRBJ1-2; v_call: TRBV11-2; cdr3_aa: ASRLEGNYGYT
cdr3_length: 13; j_call: TRBJ2-7; v_call: TRBV11-2; cdr3_aa: ASSDRQAPSYEQY
cdr3_length: 16; j_call: TRBJ1-1; v_call: TRBV6-2/TRBV6-3; cdr3_aa: ASSFADWGRYMNTEAF
cdr3_length: 13; j_call: TRBJ2-7; v_call: TRBV2; cdr3_aa: ASRGGDNTSYEQY
cdr3_length: 14; j_call: TRBJ1-5; v_call: TRBV12-3/TRBV12-4; cdr3_aa: ASSQNLQENNQPQH
cdr3_length: 13; j_call: TRBJ2-7; v_call: TRBV6-1; cdr3_aa: ASSEAYGLSYEQY
cdr3_length: 11; j_call: TRBJ2-7; v_call: TRBV6-5; cdr3_aa: ASSYSTEREQY
cdr3_length: 14; j_call: TRBJ2-2; v_call: TRBV6-1; cdr3_aa: ASVRPAGANTGELF
cdr3_length: 12; j_call: TRBJ1-1; v_call: TRBV12-3/TRBV12-4; cdr3_aa: ASSKQSVNTEAF
cdr3_length: 9; j_call: TRBJ2-2; v_call: TRBV30; cdr3_aa: AWREPGELF
cdr3_length: 13; j_call: TRBJ1-6; v_call: TRBV30; cdr3_aa: AWSRPGQINSPLH